The next 5 T cell receptor beta chains were all read from a single sample in a study of technical replicates of blood from a handful of donors. Sequenced by immunoSEQ multiplex PCR; TCRdb stores in-frame clones only, minus some. The sample yields roughly 100,000 clones, roughly 95% seen once. Sequencing was carried out using T cells isolated from PBMCs. All receptors derive from a human donor in good health.

The V gene is TRBV30, the J gene TRBJ1-5; 7 nucleotides line up with TRBD1. This CDR3 has 14 residues. CDR1 is GTSNPN, CDR2 SVGIG, per germline (reference sequence). V was clipped by 4 bases and J by 2 bases; unmatched bases: 5. This CDR3 is CAWTPGQGNQPQHF. CDR3 coding DNA: TGTGCCTGGACTCCTGGACAGGGCAATCAGCCCCAGCATTTT.

This clone was detected only once. The rearrangement links TRBV19 to TRBJ1-2; 9 bases are shared with TRBD1. The CDR3 totals 15 residues. Germline V gene lookup returns CDR1 LNHDA and CDR2 SQIVND (reference sequence). With 10 bases clipped from V and 4 bases from J, the junction kept 13 bases outside the gene matches. DNA of the CDR3: TGTGCCACTTTACCCGGGACAGGGTTGGGCTATGGCTACACCTTC. It is translated as CATLPGTGLGYGYTF.

The genes are TRBV18 and TRBJ2-7; 8 positions agree with TRBD1. After removal of 3 bases from V and 1 base from J, the junction contained 5 bases not matched to a gene. CDR3 length equals 15 residues. Germline CDR1 reads KGHSH; CDR2 reads LQKENI. CDR3 nucleotides: TGTGCCAGCTCACCCCAAACAGGGGGGTCCTACGAGCAGTACTTC. Its translation is CASSPQTGGSYEQYF.

The chain recombines TRBV7-9 with TRBJ1-5; the D gene is possibly TRBD1 (6 bases). The CDR3 is 15 amino acids. The V gene's germline CDR1 is SEHNR and CDR2 FQNEAQ (reference sequence). V was trimmed by 5 bases and J by 1 base, leaving 12 bases between them. CDR3 amino acids: CASSRTGRSNQPQHF. CDR3 nucleotides: TGTGCCAGCAGCCGCACAGGGCGCAGCAATCAGCCCCAGCATTTT.

CDR3 amino acids: CASSLAGEKTQYF. CDR3 DNA sequence: TGTGCCAGCAGTCTAGCGGGGGAGAAGACCCAGTACTTC. V usage is TRBV7-9 and J usage is TRBJ2-5; 10 bases agree with TRBD2. Germline V gene data show CDR1 as SEHNR and CDR2 as FQNEAQ (reference sequence). The J segment lost 6 bases and the V segment lost 6 bases, leaving 4 bases of the junction unmatched. The CDR3 covers 13 residues.